This is a list of T cell receptor beta chains from one sample in a study of blood T cell repertoires in COVID-19. Clones were read by immunoSEQ multiplex PCR, and TCRdb kept only the in-frame ones, dropping some. The profile covers about 160,000 clones, with around four fifths appearing a single time and about 8% taken by the ten largest. The specimen sequenced was PBMCs or T cells enriched from blood (not recorded which). All receptors come from a woman aged 50 to 65 who had recovered from COVID-19. CDR3s include the opening cysteine and the closing phenylalanine or tryptophan. A D gene is named only where the DNA matches it firmly. For some rows the clone size is stated as once, few or many, or as a class when expanded; others skip it.

CDR3 | DNA | J | V | size | D
CSVEQGAPGDTQYF | TGCAGCGTTGAACAGGGGGCGCCGGGTGATACGCAGTATTTT | TRBJ2-3 | TRBV29-1 | . | TRBD1
CASSSQGGWEQFF | TGTGCCAGCAGTTCCCAGGGAGGATGGGAGCAGTTCTTC | TRBJ2-1 | TRBV6-2/TRBV6-3 | once | .
CASRQGNTEAFF | TGTGCCAGCAGACAGGGTAACACTGAAGCTTTCTTT | TRBJ1-1 | TRBV6-5 | . | .
CASSPRTRTASLVGDGYTF | TGTGCCAGCAGCCCCCGAACCCGGACAGCTTCCCTGGTAGGGGATGGCTACACCTTC | TRBJ1-2 | TRBV7-9 | . | .
CASSIGIDTQYF | TGTGCCAGTAGTATTGGCATAGATACGCAGTATTTT | TRBJ2-3 | TRBV19 | . | .
CASSWDSSNSPLHF | TGTGCCAGCAGCTGGGACAGCTCTAATTCACCCCTCCACTTT | TRBJ1-6 | TRBV11-1 | . | TRBD1
CASSQSGGGNEQFF | TGCGCCAGCAGCCAGTCCGGGGGTGGAAATGAGCAGTTCTTC | TRBJ2-1 | TRBV4-3 | . | .
CASSPKGQTYGYTF | TGTGCCAGCAGTCCCAAGGGGCAGACCTATGGCTACACCTTC | TRBJ1-2 | TRBV28 | . | .
CASFRETLSGNTIYF | TGTGCCAGCTTCCGGGAGACACTTTCTGGAAACACCATATATTTT | TRBJ1-3 | TRBV18 | . | .
CASSLEMESGGYTF | TGTGCCAGCAGCTTAGAGATGGAGTCGGGTGGCTACACCTTC | TRBJ1-2 | TRBV7-2 | . | .
CASSLSSPHEQYF | TGTGCCAGCAGTTTATCGAGTCCCCACGAGCAGTACTTC | TRBJ2-7 | TRBV27 | . | .
CASSFGGRNTEAFF | TGTGCCAGCAGCTTCGGGGGAAGGAACACTGAAGCTTTCTTT | TRBJ1-1 | TRBV5-5 | . | .
CASRPGTGGYSNQPQHF | TGTGCCAGTAGACCCGGGACAGGAGGATATAGCAATCAGCCCCAGCATTTT | TRBJ1-5 | TRBV19 | . | TRBD1
CASSSLDRGGYGYTF | TGTGCCAGCAGTTCCTTGGACAGGGGGGGCTATGGCTACACCTTC | TRBJ1-2 | TRBV28 | . | TRBD1
CASGVDGGGGELFF | TGTGCCAGCGGCGTAGACGGGGGTGGCGGGGAGCTGTTTTTT | TRBJ2-2 | TRBV9 | . | .
CASSSVKYTEAFF | TGTGCCAGCAGTTCGGTCAAATACACTGAAGCTTTCTTT | TRBJ1-1 | TRBV27 | . | .
CASSPAGGREETQYF | TGTGCCAGCAGCCCCGCCGGAGGGCGGGAAGAGACCCAGTACTTC | TRBJ2-5 | TRBV7-8 | . | .
CASRMGLAGGRWDF | TGTGCCAGCAGGATGGGACTAGCGGGGGGTCGATGGGACTTC | TRBJ2-4 | TRBV6-5 | . | TRBD2
CASSLEPGNNEKLFF | TGTGCCAGCTCACTAGAGCCAGGGAATAATGAAAAACTGTTTTTT | TRBJ1-4 | TRBV18 | . | .
CASSLDTVGEAFF | TGTGCCAGCAGCTTGGACACAGTTGGTGAAGCTTTCTTT | TRBJ1-1 | TRBV5-4 | once | .
CASSLKRQGSYEQYF | TGTGCCAGCAGTTTAAAACGACAGGGTAGCTACGAGCAGTACTTC | TRBJ2-7 | TRBV27 | . | TRBD1
CASSIAGVSPLHF | TGTGCCAGCAGCATTGCAGGGGTCTCACCCCTCCACTTT | TRBJ1-6 | TRBV9 | . | .
CASSFSGGQETQYF | TGTGCCAGCAGCTTTTCGGGGGGCCAAGAGACCCAGTACTTC | TRBJ2-5 | TRBV7-9 | . | TRBD2
CASKKEVAGIGSTDTQYF | TGTGCCAGCAAAAAAGAGGTAGCGGGAATCGGAAGCACAGATACGCAGTATTTT | TRBJ2-3 | TRBV28 | . | TRBD2
CASSYYGTGYEQYF | TGTGCCAGCAGTTATTACGGGACTGGTTACGAGCAGTACTTC | TRBJ2-7 | TRBV6-5 | few | .
CASSEISGTEAFF | TGTGCCAGCAGTGAAATATCCGGCACTGAAGCTTTCTTT | TRBJ1-1 | TRBV2 | . | .
CSASPGPGAFF | TGCAGTGCTAGCCCGGGTCCCGGGGCTTTCTTT | TRBJ1-1 | TRBV20-1 | . | .
CASRQGISLNTEAFF | TGTGCCAGCAGACAGGGCATTAGTTTGAACACTGAAGCTTTCTTT | TRBJ1-1 | TRBV7-9 | . | .
CSVEDRTIFYGYTF | TGCAGCGTTGAAGATCGAACTATTTTCTATGGCTACACCTTC | TRBJ1-2 | TRBV29-1 | . | .
CASSQDLGTAVEQYF | TGTGCCAGCAGCCAAGATCTTGGGACAGCAGTCGAGCAGTACTTC | TRBJ2-7 | TRBV4-2 | . | TRBD1
CASSLEEGHGQPQHF | TGTGCCAGCAGCTTAGAAGAGGGTCACGGTCAGCCCCAGCATTTT | TRBJ1-5 | TRBV7-6 | . | .
CASSLTQGQNYNEQFF | TGTGCCAGCTCACTCACTCAGGGACAGAACTACAATGAGCAGTTCTTC | TRBJ2-1 | TRBV18 | . | TRBD1
CASLEGREGFF | TGTGCCAGCCTCGAGGGGAGGGAGGGTTTCTTT | TRBJ1-1 | TRBV6-5 | . | .
CASSQGRSRSYEQYF | TGTGCCAGCAGCCAGGGGAGGTCAAGGTCCTACGAGCAGTACTTC | TRBJ2-7 | TRBV3-1/TRBV3-2 | . | .
CASSLGGQGVDTQYF | TGTGCCAGCAGCTTGGGTGGACAGGGGGTAGATACGCAGTATTTT | TRBJ2-3 | TRBV5-4 | . | TRBD1
CASSLSGTSGNTIYF | TGTGCCAGCAGTTTATCTGGGACATCTGGAAACACCATATATTTT | TRBJ1-3 | TRBV27 | . | .
CASSSPGAGREQYF | TGTGCCAGCAGTTCACCCGGTGCAGGGAGGGAGCAGTACTTC | TRBJ2-7 | TRBV5-4 | . | .